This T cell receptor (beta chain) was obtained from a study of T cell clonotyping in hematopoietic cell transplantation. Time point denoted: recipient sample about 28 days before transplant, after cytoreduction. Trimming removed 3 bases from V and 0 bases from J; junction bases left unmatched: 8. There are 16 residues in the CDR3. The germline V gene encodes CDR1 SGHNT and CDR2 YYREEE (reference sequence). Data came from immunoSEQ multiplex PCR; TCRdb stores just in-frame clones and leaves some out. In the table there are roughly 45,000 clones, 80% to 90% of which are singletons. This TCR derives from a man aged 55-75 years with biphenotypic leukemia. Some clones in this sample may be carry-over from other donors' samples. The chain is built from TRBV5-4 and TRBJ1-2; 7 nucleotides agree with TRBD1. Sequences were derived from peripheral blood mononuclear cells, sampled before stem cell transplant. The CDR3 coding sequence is TGTGCCAGCAGCTCCCGCGCCGGGACAGCTAACTATGGCTACACCTTC. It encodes CASSSRAGTANYGYTF.